This is a list of T cell receptor beta chains from one sample in a study of technical replicates of blood from several donors. Sequencing was performed with immunoSEQ multiplex PCR; in TCRdb, only in-frame clones are kept and a portion is missing. The sample lists roughly 80,000 clones; around 94% were seen once. The sample taken for sequencing was T cells isolated from PBMCs. Receptors originate from a human donor in good health. CDR3s include the opening cysteine and the closing phenylalanine or tryptophan. Each record gives: CDR3 DNA, CDR3 protein, V gene, D gene, clone size, J gene. D genes are given only for firm matches. Part of the rows lack a size; the others show once, few, many or a class for expanded clones.

TGTGCCAGCAGCTTAGGGTGGGACAGGGAAGCCTACGAGCAGTACTTC CASSLGWDREAYEQYF TRBV7-9 TRBD1 . TRBJ2-7
TGCGCCAGCAGCCCCCGCACTAGCGGGAGGCTGTGGCAGTACTTC CASSPRTSGRLWQYF TRBV4-3 TRBD2 . TRBJ2-7
TGTGCCAGCTCACCCCGTGACACCTTGAACACTGAAGCTTTCTTT CASSPRDTLNTEAFF TRBV18 . . TRBJ1-1
TGCAGCGGGGCCGGGACAGGGGGGTCCGGAGCTTTCTTT CSGAGTGGSGAFF TRBV29-1 TRBD1 . TRBJ1-1
TGTGCCAGCAGCGCAAGTAGCAGGGTTATAGCCAAAAACATTCAGTACTTC CASSASSRVIAKNIQYF TRBV9 . . TRBJ2-4
TGTGCCAGCAGTTCTGTTTACAGGGCGAACACCGGGGAGCTGTTTTTT CASSSVYRANTGELFF TRBV28 . . TRBJ2-2
TGCGCCAGCAGCCAAGATCCCGCGGGAGTGAGGGAGACCCAGTACTTC CASSQDPAGVRETQYF TRBV4-1 TRBD2 . TRBJ2-5
TGTGCCAGCAGTTACCAGGGAACCTATGGCTACACCTTC CASSYQGTYGYTF TRBV6-5 . . TRBJ1-2
TGCGCCAGCAGCAGGGAACAGGGGGCGCAGGGCTACACCTTC CASSREQGAQGYTF TRBV5-1 TRBD1 . TRBJ1-2
TGCGCCAGCAGCTTGACAGGGGGCGGCAATCAGCCCCAGCATTTT CASSLTGGGNQPQHF TRBV5-1 TRBD1 . TRBJ1-5
TGTGCCAGCAGTCAATACAGGGTTAGCAACGAGCAGTACTTC CASSQYRVSNEQYF TRBV6-1 . . TRBJ2-7
TGTGCTCGAGAGGTCGTAGCTTTCTTT CAREVVAFF TRBV27 . . TRBJ1-1
TGCAGCGTTGAACCTCGGACTAGCAGAGCCTACAATGAGCAGTTCTTC CSVEPRTSRAYNEQFF TRBV29-1 TRBD2 . TRBJ2-1
TGTGCCAGCAGCTTAGGCGTCGGCACTGAAGCTTTCTTT CASSLGVGTEAFF TRBV11-2 . . TRBJ1-1
TGTGCCAGCAGCCGGGACAGGTCGTCCTACGAGCAGTACTTC CASSRDRSSYEQYF TRBV7-2 TRBD1 . TRBJ2-7
TGTGCCAGCAGTTTATCCTCCGGGAGCTCCTACAATGAGCAGTTCTTC CASSLSSGSSYNEQFF TRBV27 . . TRBJ2-1
TGTGCCATCAGTGAGGCCAGGGTTGGCGACTATGGCTACACCTTC CAISEARVGDYGYTF TRBV10-3 . once TRBJ1-2
TGTGCCAGCAGGCCGGGACAGGGCTACGAGCAGTACTTC CASRPGQGYEQYF TRBV7-2 TRBD1 . TRBJ2-7
TGTGCCAGCAGCTTGGAGATTGGCCTAGCGGGCGATACGCAGTATTTT CASSLEIGLAGDTQYF TRBV5-6 TRBD2 . TRBJ2-3
TGTGCCAGCAGCGGAATGCCCGGGACAGAAAACATTCAGTACTTC CASSGMPGTENIQYF TRBV7-9 TRBD1 . TRBJ2-4
TGTGCCAGCAGGTCATGGGGGTTAGACAGGGGGTTTGGCACTGAAGCTTTCTTT CASRSWGLDRGFGTEAFF TRBV11-2 TRBD1 . TRBJ1-1
TGTGCCTGGTGTTACGGAGTACTCACAGATACGCAGTATTTT CAWCYGVLTDTQYF TRBV30 . . TRBJ2-3
TGTGCCAGCAGCCTGATGTTAAGAGCCAACACCGGGGAGCTGTTTTTT CASSLMLRANTGELFF TRBV7-6 . . TRBJ2-2
TGTGCCAGCAGCTTAAGATTGCGGGAGGGCCGCCGGCAGTTCTTC CASSLRLREGRRQFF TRBV7-2 TRBD2 . TRBJ2-1
TGTGCCAGCAGCGTAGATCTCCAGGGAGGGGGCTATGGCTACACCTTC CASSVDLQGGGYGYTF TRBV9 . . TRBJ1-2
TGCGCCAGCAGCCCACACCAACGCGGGTTCTCCTACAATGAGCAGTTCTTC CASSPHQRGFSYNEQFF TRBV4-3 . . TRBJ2-1
TGTGCCAGCAGCGTCGGGGGAATTGGGGAGACCCAGTACTTC CASSVGGIGETQYF TRBV9 . . TRBJ2-5
TGTGCCAGTACTTCTGGGCCGAGCACAGATACGCAGTATTTT CASTSGPSTDTQYF TRBV19 . . TRBJ2-3
TGTGCCAGCAGTGCCGGAGGAGCCAATGAGCAGTTCTTC CASSAGGANEQFF TRBV11-1 . . TRBJ2-1
TGTGCCAGCAGAAATCCAGGGACAGTCTACCCGAATGGCTACACCTTC CASRNPGTVYPNGYTF TRBV4-2 TRBD1 . TRBJ1-2
TGTGCCAGTAGTAATGTCGTGGGAGTCGGCACAGATACGCAGTATTTT CASSNVVGVGTDTQYF TRBV19 . . TRBJ2-3
TGTGCCAGCTCACCAATTGGACAGGGAAGCTACGAGCAGTACTTC CASSPIGQGSYEQYF TRBV18 TRBD1 . TRBJ2-7
TGTGCCAGCAGCTCGGGTGTTTACGAGCAGTACTTC CASSSGVYEQYF TRBV2 . . TRBJ2-7
TGTGCCAGCAGCCGGGACACCACCGGGGAGCTGTTTTTT CASSRDTTGELFF TRBV6-1 . . TRBJ2-2
TGTGCCAGCAGTTCCCCGGGACACGGAAACACCATATATTTT CASSSPGHGNTIYF TRBV6-5 . once TRBJ1-3
TGCGCCAGCAGCCAAGATCGGGAGATTTACGAGCAGTACTTC CASSQDREIYEQYF TRBV4-1 . once TRBJ2-7
TGTGCCAGTAGGGGGACAGGGAACTATGGCTACACCTTC CASRGTGNYGYTF TRBV19 TRBD1 . TRBJ1-2
TGTGCTAGTGGGCAACCCGGGACATCTACAACTAATGAAAAACTGTTTTTT CASGQPGTSTTNEKLFF TRBV12-5 . once TRBJ1-4
TGTGCCAGCAGCCCACAGGGCTACACCATATATTTT CASSPQGYTIYF TRBV11-2 . . TRBJ1-3
TGTGCCTGGGCCTCCGGGACACCGCTTGGCTACACCTTC CAWASGTPLGYTF TRBV30 . . TRBJ1-2
TGTGCCAGCAGTTCTGCCGGACAGGCCACAGCCCCATACGAGCAGTACTTC CASSSAGQATAPYEQYF TRBV28 TRBD1 . TRBJ2-7
TGCGCCAGCAGCCAAGGAGGGTATGGGACAGGTGAAAATCAGCCCCAGCATTTT CASSQGGYGTGENQPQHF TRBV4-1 TRBD1 . TRBJ1-5
TGCGCCAGCAGTGAACGAGGGACTGAAGCTTTCTTT CASSERGTEAFF TRBV10-1 . . TRBJ1-1
TGTGCCAGCAGTTTAGGTCCTGGACAGGGGGCGGACATTCAGTACTTC CASSLGPGQGADIQYF TRBV27 TRBD1 . TRBJ2-4
TGTGCCAGCAGCTTATCCGGGACAGGGACCTACGAGCAGTACTTC CASSLSGTGTYEQYF TRBV11-2 TRBD1 . TRBJ2-7
TGTGCCAGCAGCTTAAGCGGATCTAGCACAGATACGCAGTATTTT CASSLSGSSTDTQYF TRBV7-3 . . TRBJ2-3
TGTGCCAGCAGCCTCACCGGGACACCAGACTACGAGCAGTACTTC CASSLTGTPDYEQYF TRBV9 . . TRBJ2-7
TGTGCCAGCAGCCCGGGACAGGCAGTCCCCGGGGAGCTGTTTTTT CASSPGQAVPGELFF TRBV11-1 TRBD1 once TRBJ2-2
TGTGCCAGCAGCTTAGAGATTCCAGGGGGCGATGGCTACACCTTC CASSLEIPGGDGYTF TRBV11-2 TRBD1 . TRBJ1-2
TGTGCCAGCAGCGCCAGGACAGGGCAAAACACTGAAGCTTTCTTT CASSARTGQNTEAFF TRBV9 TRBD1 few TRBJ1-1
TGTGCCAGTAGTCTGGGACAGGGGTTCACTGAAGCTTTCTTT CASSLGQGFTEAFF TRBV19 TRBD1 . TRBJ1-1
TGTGCCAGCAGTTCAGACAGGCCTACTTCCTACGAGCAGTACTTC CASSSDRPTSYEQYF TRBV27 . once TRBJ2-7
TGCAGTCCGACAGGGGGAGAGACCCAGTACTTC CSPTGGETQYF TRBV20-1 TRBD1 . TRBJ2-5
TGTGCCAGCAGATTGTCCGGGACAGGGGGCTCTCAGCCCCAGCATTTT CASRLSGTGGSQPQHF TRBV28 TRBD1 . TRBJ1-5